This is a list of T cell receptor beta chains from one sample in a study of CD8 T cells in ankylosing spondylitis. Each CDR3 protein is one row after TCRdb ran MiXCR on the 5' RACE reads. The data contain about 90,000 distinct CDR3 sequences, about 9% of them singletons. Sequenced: blood, either unsorted or a sorted T cell fraction (not recorded which). The receptor set was obtained from a male donor with ankylosing spondylitis. Each CDR3 is given with its conserved first and last residue. A D gene is named only where the DNA matches it firmly. A row's size may be missing; if present it is once, few, many or a size class.

j_call d_call clone_size v_call cdr3_nt cdr3_aa
TRBJ1-2 TRBD1 . TRBV12-3/TRBV12-4 TGTGCCAGCAGTTTGATGGGACAGGGTGGGAATGGCTACACCTTC CASSLMGQGGNGYTF
TRBJ1-5 . many TRBV7-8 TGTGCCAGCAGCTTCGGCAGCAATCAGCCCCAGCATTTT CASSFGSNQPQHF
TRBJ1-1 . many TRBV12-3/TRBV12-4 TGTGCCAGCAGTCTGGGGATGAACACTGAAGCTTTCTTT CASSLGMNTEAFF
TRBJ2-2 . many TRBV7-9 TGTGCCAGCAGCTTAGTGGAAACGAACACCGGGGAGCTGTTTTTT CASSLVETNTGELFF
TRBJ2-1 TRBD2 few TRBV27 TGTGCCAGCCAGACTAGCGGGACATGGTATGAGCAGTTCTTC CASQTSGTWYEQFF
TRBJ2-1 . few TRBV20-1 TGCAGTGCTTTAGCTTCAAGCTCCTACAATGAGCAGTTCTTC CSALASSSYNEQFF
TRBJ2-7 TRBD1 . TRBV20-1 TGCAGTGCTAGAATTCCTGACAGGGACGATCACGAGCAGTACTTC CSARIPDRDDHEQYF
TRBJ1-2 TRBD1 many TRBV10-2 TGCGCCAGCAGTGCGGGACAGGGGACTAACTATGGCTACACCTTC CASSAGQGTNYGYTF
TRBJ1-2 . many TRBV6-1 TGTGCCAGCAGTGAAGCGCTTCTGGGGGGGCAGAGCTATGGCTACACCTTC CASSEALLGGQSYGYTF
TRBJ1-1 . . TRBV6-2/TRBV6-3 TGTGCCAGCAGTTTCGCGTACACTGAAGCTTTCTTT CASSFAYTEAFF
TRBJ1-2 . . TRBV2 TGTGCCAGCAGTGGAAGAGGGAGTGGCTACACCTTC CASSGRGSGYTF
TRBJ1-2 TRBD1 few TRBV9 TGTGCCAGCAGCGTGGGGAGGACAGGTCGGCTTTCGGCCTATGGCTACACCTTC CASSVGRTGRLSAYGYTF
TRBJ2-3 . many TRBV12-3/TRBV12-4 TGTGCCAGCAATGCGGGGACTGCAGATACGCAGTATTTT CASNAGTADTQYF
TRBJ1-2 . many TRBV20-1 TGCAGTGCCCCCGCGGCACCATCATATGGCTACACCTTC CSAPAAPSYGYTF
TRBJ2-1 TRBD2 few TRBV9 TGTGCCAGCAGCGTATCGTTTAGTGGCGGGGGGAATGAGCAGTTCTTC CASSVSFSGGGNEQFF
TRBJ1-1 . few TRBV15 TGTGCCACCAGCAGAGTTACAACTGAAGCTTTCTTT CATSRVTTEAFF
TRBJ2-7 . many TRBV11-2 TGTGCCAGCAGCTTAGGTGTCGAGCAGTACTTC CASSLGVEQYF
TRBJ2-7 . many TRBV29-1 TGCAGCGTTGAAGCGGAGGATCCCTACGAGCAGTACTTC CSVEAEDPYEQYF
TRBJ2-1 . few TRBV7-9 TGTGCCAGCAGCCCACGTACCCTATCCTACAATGAGCAGTTCTTC CASSPRTLSYNEQFF
TRBJ2-7 . . TRBV10-3 TGTGCCATCAGTGAGTCGGAGGATTTCCACGAGCAGTACTTC CAISESEDFHEQYF
TRBJ2-7 . few TRBV5-5 TGTGCCAGCAGCTTGGTGCTTGGGGGCTACGAGCAGTACTTC CASSLVLGGYEQYF
TRBJ2-1 TRBD1 . TRBV7-8 TGTGCCAGCAGCCCCGGCAGGGGGCAATATGAGCAGTTCTTC CASSPGRGQYEQFF
TRBJ1-3 . . TRBV19 TGTGCCAGTGGGAATTTCGGAAACACCATATATTTT CASGNFGNTIYF
TRBJ2-7 . few TRBV9 TGTGCCAGCAGCGCGAGGGGGGTGGGCTACGAGCAGTACTTC CASSARGVGYEQYF
TRBJ2-7 TRBD2 . TRBV14 TGTGCCAGCAGCCAACAAGCGGGAGTCTACGAGCAGTACTTC CASSQQAGVYEQYF
TRBJ2-1 TRBD2 many TRBV6-4 TGTGCCAGCAGTGTCGGGACTACGCAATACAATGAGCAGTTCTTC CASSVGTTQYNEQFF
TRBJ2-2 TRBD1 few TRBV2 TGTGCCAGCAGTGAACCGGGACAGGGCACCGGGGAGCTGTTTTTT CASSEPGQGTGELFF
TRBJ1-1 . many TRBV11-2 TGTGCCAGCAGCTTATACGTGGACACTGAAGCTTTCTTT CASSLYVDTEAFF
TRBJ1-1 . many TRBV12-3/TRBV12-4 TGTGCCAGCAGTTCAGGCGCGAACACTGAAGCTTTCTTT CASSSGANTEAFF
TRBJ2-3 . . TRBV20-1 TGCAGTGCTAGAGATCAAGGACTACCCTCTGGCACAGATACGCAGTATTTT CSARDQGLPSGTDTQYF
TRBJ2-6 TRBD2 few TRBV7-8 TGTGCCAGCAGCTCGGGACTAGCGGGAGCACCTGGGGCCAACGTCCTGACTTTC CASSSGLAGAPGANVLTF
TRBJ1-2 . few TRBV27 TGTGCCAGCAGTCCTAAGGACAGTTGGGGCGGCTACACCTTC CASSPKDSWGGYTF
TRBJ2-5 TRBD1 many TRBV7-9 TGTGCCAGCAGCTCACCGGGACAGGGATTATGGGAGACCCAGTACTTC CASSSPGQGLWETQYF
TRBJ2-1 TRBD2 many TRBV3-1 TGTGCCAGCAGCCCCTCCGGGACTAAGGGGAACAATGAGCAGTTCTTC CASSPSGTKGNNEQFF
TRBJ2-1 . few TRBV2 TGTGCCAGCAGTGAAGTTTCCGGGAGTAGTTCCTACAATGAGCAGTTCTTC CASSEVSGSSSYNEQFF
TRBJ2-1 . . TRBV7-2 TGTGCCAGCAGCCTTGGCGGGATTTCCTACAATGAGCAGTTCTTC CASSLGGISYNEQFF
TRBJ2-5 . few TRBV2 TGTGCCAGCAGTGACTATTACGGCGGGGAGACCCAGTACTTC CASSDYYGGETQYF
TRBJ2-1 . . TRBV6-1 TGTGCCGCCGTAGGGTTTCGGGGCAATGAGCAGTTCTTC CAAVGFRGNEQFF
TRBJ2-7 TRBD2 few TRBV25-1 TGTGCCAGCAGTGAGTGGTCTAGCGGGCGGAGCTCCTACGAGCAGTACTTC CASSEWSSGRSSYEQYF
TRBJ2-3 . few TRBV24-1 TGTGCCACCAGTGATGGTCCTAGAAGCACAGATACGCAGTATTTT CATSDGPRSTDTQYF
TRBJ2-1 TRBD1 . TRBV5-8 TGTGCCAGCAGTTCCGGGACAGGTATCTCCTACAATGAGCAGTTCTTC CASSSGTGISYNEQFF
TRBJ2-5 TRBD2 many TRBV4-1 TGCGCCAGCAGCCAGATCCTAGCGGTGGAGACCCAGTACTTC CASSQILAVETQYF
TRBJ2-1 . . TRBV6-1 TGTGCCAGCAGCCCAGAGCGGAATTCCTACAATGAGCAGTTCTTC CASSPERNSYNEQFF
TRBJ2-5 TRBD2 many TRBV5-1 TGCGCCAGCAGCTCCGGGCCCCGCCGAGGACTAGCCAGTTCAGAGACCCAGTACTTC CASSSGPRRGLASSETQYF
TRBJ2-1 TRBD2 few TRBV7-9 TGTGCCAGCAGCTTGGTAGGGAGGGACGACCGCAATGAGCAGTTCTTC CASSLVGRDDRNEQFF
TRBJ2-3 TRBD2 many TRBV12-3/TRBV12-4 TGTGCCAGCAGCCCATCCGGGAGGCTAATCGCTTGGGATACGCAGTATTTT CASSPSGRLIAWDTQYF